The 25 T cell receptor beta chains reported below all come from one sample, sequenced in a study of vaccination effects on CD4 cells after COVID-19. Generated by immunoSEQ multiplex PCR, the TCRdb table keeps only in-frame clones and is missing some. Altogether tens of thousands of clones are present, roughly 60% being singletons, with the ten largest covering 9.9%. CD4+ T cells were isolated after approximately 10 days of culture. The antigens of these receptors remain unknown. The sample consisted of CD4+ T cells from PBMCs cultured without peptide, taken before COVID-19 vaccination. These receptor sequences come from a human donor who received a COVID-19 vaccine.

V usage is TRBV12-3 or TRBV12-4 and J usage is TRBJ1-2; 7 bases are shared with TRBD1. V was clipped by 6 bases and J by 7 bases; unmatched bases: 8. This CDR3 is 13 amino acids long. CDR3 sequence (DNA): TGTGCCAGCAGCGATACAGGGGCAGTTGGCTACACCTTC. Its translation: CASSDTGAVGYTF.

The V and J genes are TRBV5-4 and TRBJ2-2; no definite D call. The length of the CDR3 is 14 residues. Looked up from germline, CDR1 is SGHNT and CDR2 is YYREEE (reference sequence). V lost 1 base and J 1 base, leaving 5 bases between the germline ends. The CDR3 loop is CASSLRQNTGELFF. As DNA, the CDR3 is TGTGCCAGCAGCTTGCGCCAGAACACCGGGGAGCTGTTTTTT.

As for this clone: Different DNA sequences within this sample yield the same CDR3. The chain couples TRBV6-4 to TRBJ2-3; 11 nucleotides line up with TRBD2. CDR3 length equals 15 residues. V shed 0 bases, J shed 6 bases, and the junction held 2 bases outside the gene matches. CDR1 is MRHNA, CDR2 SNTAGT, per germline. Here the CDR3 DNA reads TGTGCCAGCAGTGACTCTAGCGGGGGGGCCGATACGCAGTATTTT. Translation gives CASSDSSGGADTQYF.

The DNA of the CDR3 is TGTGCCAGCAGCCGAAGGACGGGACTGAAGAACACTGAAGCTTTCTTT. Translating gives CASSRRTGLKNTEAFF. The V call is TRBV7-9, the J call TRBJ1-1; D might be TRBD1 (5 bases). This CDR3 contains 16 residues. Trimming pared 5 bases from V and 1 base from J, leaving 17 bases between. From germline, CDR1 is SEHNR and CDR2 FQNEAQ (reference sequence).

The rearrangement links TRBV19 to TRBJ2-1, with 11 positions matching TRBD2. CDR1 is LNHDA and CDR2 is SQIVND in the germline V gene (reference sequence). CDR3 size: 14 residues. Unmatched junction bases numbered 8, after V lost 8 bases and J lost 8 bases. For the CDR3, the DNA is TGTGCCAGTCGCCGACTAGCGGGATTCGATGAGCAGTTCTTC. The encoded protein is CASRRLAGFDEQFF.

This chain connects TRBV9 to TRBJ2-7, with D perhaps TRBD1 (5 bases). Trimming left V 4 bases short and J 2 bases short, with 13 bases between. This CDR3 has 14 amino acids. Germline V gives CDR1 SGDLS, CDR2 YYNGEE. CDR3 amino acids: CASSTQGSPYEQYF. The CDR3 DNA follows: TGTGCCAGCAGCACCCAGGGTAGCCCCTACGAGCAGTACTTC.

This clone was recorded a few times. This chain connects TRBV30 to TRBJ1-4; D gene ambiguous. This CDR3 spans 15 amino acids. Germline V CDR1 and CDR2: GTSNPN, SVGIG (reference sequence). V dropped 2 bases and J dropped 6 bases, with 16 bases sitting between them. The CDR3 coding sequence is TGTGCCTGGAGTCCCCGGGTGGGGAGGGATGAAAAACTGTTTTTT. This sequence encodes CAWSPRVGRDEKLFF.

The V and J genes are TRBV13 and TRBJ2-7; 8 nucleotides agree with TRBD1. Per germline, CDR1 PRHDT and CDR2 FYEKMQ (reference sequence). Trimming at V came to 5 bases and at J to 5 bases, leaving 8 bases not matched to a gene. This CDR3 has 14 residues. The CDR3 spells CASSPLRTGNEQYF. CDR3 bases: TGTGCCAGCAGCCCACTCCGGACAGGGAACGAGCAGTACTTC. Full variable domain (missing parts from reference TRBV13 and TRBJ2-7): AAGVIQSPRHLIKEKRETATLKCYPIPRHDTVYWYQQGPGQDPQFLISFYEKMQSDKGSIPDRFSAQQFSDYHSELNMSSLELGDSALYFCASSPLRTGNEQYFGPGTRLTVT.

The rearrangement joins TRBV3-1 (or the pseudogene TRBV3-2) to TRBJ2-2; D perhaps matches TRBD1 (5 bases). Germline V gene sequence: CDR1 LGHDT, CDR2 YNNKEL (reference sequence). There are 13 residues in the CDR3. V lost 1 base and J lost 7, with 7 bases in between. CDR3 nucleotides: TGTGCCAGCAGCCAAGCAGGGTACGGGGAGCTGTTTTTT. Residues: CASSQAGYGELFF.

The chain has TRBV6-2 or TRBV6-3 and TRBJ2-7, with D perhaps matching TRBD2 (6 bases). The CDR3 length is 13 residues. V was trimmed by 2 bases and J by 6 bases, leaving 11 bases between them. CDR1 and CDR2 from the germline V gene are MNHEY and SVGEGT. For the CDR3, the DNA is TGTGCCAGCAGTTACAGGGACTTGACCGAGCAGTACTTC. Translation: CASSYRDLTEQYF.

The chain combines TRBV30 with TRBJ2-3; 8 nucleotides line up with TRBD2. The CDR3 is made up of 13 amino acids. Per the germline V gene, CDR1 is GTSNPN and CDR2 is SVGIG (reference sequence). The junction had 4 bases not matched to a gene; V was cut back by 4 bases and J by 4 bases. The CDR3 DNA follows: TGTGCCTGGACGCGGGGGGCCGCAGATACGCAGTATTTT. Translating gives CAWTRGAADTQYF. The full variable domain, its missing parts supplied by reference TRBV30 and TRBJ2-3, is SQTIHQWPATLVQPVGSPLSLECTVEGTSNPNLYWYRQAAGRGLQLLFYSVGIGQISSEVPQNLSASRPQDRQFILSSKKLLLSDSGFYLCAWTRGAADTQYFGPGTRLTVL.

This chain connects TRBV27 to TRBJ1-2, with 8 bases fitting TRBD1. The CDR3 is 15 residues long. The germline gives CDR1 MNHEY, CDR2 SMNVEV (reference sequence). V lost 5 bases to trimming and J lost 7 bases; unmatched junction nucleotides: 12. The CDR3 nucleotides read TGTGCCAGCAGTCCGCTGACGGGGGACAGGCGTGGCTACACCTTC. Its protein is CASSPLTGDRRGYTF.

The CDR3 sequence: CASSPGLAGQETQYF. As DNA, the CDR3 is TGTGCCAGCAGCCCGGGACTAGCGGGCCAAGAGACCCAGTACTTC. This chain joins TRBV7-7 and TRBJ2-5, with 12 bases fitting TRBD2. Per the germline V gene, CDR1 is SSHAT and CDR2 is FNYEAQ (reference sequence). The V segment lost 5 bases and the J segment 1 base; nucleotides outside the gene matches: 2. This CDR3 contains 15 residues.

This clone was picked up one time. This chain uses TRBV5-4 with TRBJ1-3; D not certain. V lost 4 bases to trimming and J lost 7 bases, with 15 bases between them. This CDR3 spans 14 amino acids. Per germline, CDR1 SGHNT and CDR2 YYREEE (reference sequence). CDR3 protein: CASSPIPGVNTIYF. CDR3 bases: TGTGCCAGCAGCCCGATTCCTGGGGTGAACACCATATATTTT.

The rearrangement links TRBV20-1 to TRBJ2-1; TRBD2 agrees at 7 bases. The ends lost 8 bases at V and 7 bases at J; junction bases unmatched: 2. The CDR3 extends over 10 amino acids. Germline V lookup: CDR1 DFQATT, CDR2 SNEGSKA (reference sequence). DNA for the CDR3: TGCAGTCCGCGGGGGAATGAGCAGTTCTTC. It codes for CSPRGNEQFF.

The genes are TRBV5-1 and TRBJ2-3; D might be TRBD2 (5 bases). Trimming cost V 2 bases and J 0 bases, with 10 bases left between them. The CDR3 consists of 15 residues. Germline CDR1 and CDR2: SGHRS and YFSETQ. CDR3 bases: TGCGCCAGCAGCTTAGAAGCGGTTAGCACAGATACGCAGTATTTT. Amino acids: CASSLEAVSTDTQYF.

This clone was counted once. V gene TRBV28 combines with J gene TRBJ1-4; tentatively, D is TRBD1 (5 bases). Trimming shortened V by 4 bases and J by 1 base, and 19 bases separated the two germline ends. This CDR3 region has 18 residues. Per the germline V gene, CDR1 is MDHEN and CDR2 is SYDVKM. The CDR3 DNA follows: TGTGCCAGCAGTTCACTCTGGTTGCTGGGGGAAACTAATGAAAAACTGTTTTTT. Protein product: CASSSLWLLGETNEKLFF. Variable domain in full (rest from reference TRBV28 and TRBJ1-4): DVKVTQSSRYLVKRTGEKVFLECVQDMDHENMFWYRQDPGLGLRLIYFSYDVKMKEKGDIPEGYSVSREKKERFSLILESASTNQTSMYLCASSSLWLLGETNEKLFFGSGTQLSVL.

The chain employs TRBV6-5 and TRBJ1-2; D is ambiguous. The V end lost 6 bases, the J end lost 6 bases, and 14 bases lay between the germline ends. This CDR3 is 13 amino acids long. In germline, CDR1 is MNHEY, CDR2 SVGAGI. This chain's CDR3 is CASRGYLGDGYTF. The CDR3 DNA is TGTGCCAGCAGGGGGTATCTCGGGGATGGCTACACCTTC.

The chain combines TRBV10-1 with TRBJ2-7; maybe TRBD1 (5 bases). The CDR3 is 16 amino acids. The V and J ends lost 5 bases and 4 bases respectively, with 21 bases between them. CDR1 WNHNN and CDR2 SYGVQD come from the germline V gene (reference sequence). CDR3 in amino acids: CASSSDWGLEPYEQYF. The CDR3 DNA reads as TGCGCCAGCAGTTCTGATTGGGGCCTGGAGCCGTACGAGCAGTACTTC.

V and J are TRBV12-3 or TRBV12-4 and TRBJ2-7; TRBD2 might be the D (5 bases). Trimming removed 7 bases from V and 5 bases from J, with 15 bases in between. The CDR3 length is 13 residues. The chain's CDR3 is CASTLNEGDEQYF. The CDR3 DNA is TGTGCCAGCACTCTAAACGAGGGCGACGAGCAGTACTTC.

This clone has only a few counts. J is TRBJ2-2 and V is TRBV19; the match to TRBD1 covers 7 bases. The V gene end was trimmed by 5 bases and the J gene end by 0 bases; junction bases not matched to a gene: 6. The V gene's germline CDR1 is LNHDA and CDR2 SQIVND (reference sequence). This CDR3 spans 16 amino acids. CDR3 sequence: CASSLYRGSNTGELFF. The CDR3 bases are TGTGCCAGTAGTCTATACAGGGGATCGAACACCGGGGAGCTGTTTTTT.

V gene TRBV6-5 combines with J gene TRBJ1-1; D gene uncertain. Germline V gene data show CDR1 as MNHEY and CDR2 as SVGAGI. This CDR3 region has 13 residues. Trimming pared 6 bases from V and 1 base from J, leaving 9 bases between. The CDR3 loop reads CASSRAQNTEAFF. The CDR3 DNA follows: TGTGCCAGCAGCCGCGCCCAGAACACTGAAGCTTTCTTT.

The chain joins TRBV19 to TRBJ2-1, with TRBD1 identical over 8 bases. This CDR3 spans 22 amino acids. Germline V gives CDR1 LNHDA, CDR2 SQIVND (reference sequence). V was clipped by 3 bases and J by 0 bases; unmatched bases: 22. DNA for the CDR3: TGTGCCAGTAGTATTTTCCCCCACTCGACAGGGGCGCACACGGGCTCCTACAATGAGCAGTTCTTC. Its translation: CASSIFPHSTGAHTGSYNEQFF.

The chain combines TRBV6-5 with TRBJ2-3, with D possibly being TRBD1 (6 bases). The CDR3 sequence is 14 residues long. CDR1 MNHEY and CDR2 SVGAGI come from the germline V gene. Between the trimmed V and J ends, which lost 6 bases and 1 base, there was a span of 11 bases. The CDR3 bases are TGTGCCAGCAGCTGGGCAGGGGGCACAGATACGCAGTATTTT. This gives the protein CASSWAGGTDTQYF.

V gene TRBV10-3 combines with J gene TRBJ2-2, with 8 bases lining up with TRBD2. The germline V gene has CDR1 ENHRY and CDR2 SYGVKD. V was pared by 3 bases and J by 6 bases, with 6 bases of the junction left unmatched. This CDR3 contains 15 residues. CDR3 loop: CAISEQLAVPGELFF. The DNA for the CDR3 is TGTGCCATCAGTGAACAACTAGCGGTTCCCGGGGAGCTGTTTTTT.